This T cell receptor (beta chain) is drawn from a study of T-cell reconstitution after alpha-beta-depleted transplantation in children. Comments on this clonotype: Its antigen is currently unknown.

Germline V gene sequence: CDR1 SGHTA, CDR2 FQGNSA. This CDR3 is 14 amino acids long. V was shortened by 3 bases and J by 2 bases, with 10 bases between the two germline ends. Preparation of the TCRbeta library involved a method that used unique molecular identifiers. TCRdb ran MiXCR on the PCR reads and lists one entry per CDR3 protein. Altogether 550,000 to 600,000 distinct CDR3 sequences are present, 23% being singletons, with the ten largest covering roughly 15%. Study outcomes and limitations: From newly produced T cells came most of the T-cell counts and diversity one year after transplant. Two months or so post-transplant, alpha-beta T cells reportedly derived from several hundred expanded graft clones. At day 60, the high TCRbeta diversity found in some patients originated from recipient T cells and thymic progenitors that had survived.

J is TRBJ2-5 and V is TRBV7-2; no firm D call. The receptor comes from a boy younger than two who had a stem cell transplant for acute myeloid leukemia, so the T cells may come from the graft donor. The sample in question was PBMCs, mostly from graft donor cells, obtained 360 days after TCRalphabeta/CD19-depleted stem cell transplant. This CDR3 reads CASSLYLMQETQYF. The CDR3 DNA reads as TGTGCCAGCAGCTTGTACTTAATGCAAGAGACCCAGTACTTC.